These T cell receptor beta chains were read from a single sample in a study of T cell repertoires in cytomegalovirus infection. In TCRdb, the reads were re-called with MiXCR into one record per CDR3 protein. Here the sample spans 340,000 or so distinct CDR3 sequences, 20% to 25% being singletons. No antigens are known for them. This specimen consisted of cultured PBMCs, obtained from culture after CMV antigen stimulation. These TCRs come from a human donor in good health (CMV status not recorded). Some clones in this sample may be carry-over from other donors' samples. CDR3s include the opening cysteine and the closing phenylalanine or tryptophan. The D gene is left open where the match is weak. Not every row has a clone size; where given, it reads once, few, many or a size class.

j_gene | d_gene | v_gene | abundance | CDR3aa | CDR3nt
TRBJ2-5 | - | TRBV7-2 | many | CASSPEGRNQETQYF | TGTGCCAGCAGCCCGGAGGGACGGAACCAAGAGACCCAGTACTTC
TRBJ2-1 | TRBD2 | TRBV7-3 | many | CASSLSLAGSLQQQFF | TGTGCCAGCAGCTTATCACTAGCGGGCAGCCTTCAGCAGCAGTTCTTC
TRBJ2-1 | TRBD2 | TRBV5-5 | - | CASSLLAADGEQFF | TGTGCCAGCAGCTTGCTAGCGGCAGACGGTGAGCAGTTCTTC
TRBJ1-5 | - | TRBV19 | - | CASSLVQALWPQHF | TGTGCCAGTAGTTTGGTACAGGCATTGTGGCCCCAGCATTTT
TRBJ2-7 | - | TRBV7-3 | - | CASSLQGTRISYEQYF | TGTGCCAGCAGCTTACAGGGCACAAGGATCTCCTACGAGCAGTACTTC
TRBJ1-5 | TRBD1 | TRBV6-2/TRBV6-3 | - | CASSLRDRVYQPQHF | TGTGCCAGCAGTCTCCGGGACAGAGTTTATCAGCCCCAGCATTTT
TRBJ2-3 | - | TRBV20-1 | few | CSASGSTRNTDTQYF | TGCAGTGCTAGCGGTTCAACCCGTAACACAGATACGCAGTATTTT
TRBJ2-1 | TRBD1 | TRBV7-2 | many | CASSFPTGYNEQFF | TGTGCCAGCAGCTTCCCGACAGGGTACAATGAGCAGTTCTTC
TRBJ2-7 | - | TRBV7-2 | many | CASSLVEKGAYEQYF | TGTGCCAGCAGCTTAGTTGAGAAAGGTGCCTACGAGCAGTACTTC
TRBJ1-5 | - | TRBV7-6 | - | CASSLLMAAPNQPQHF | TGTGCCAGCAGCTTACTTATGGCAGCTCCGAATCAGCCCCAGCATTTT
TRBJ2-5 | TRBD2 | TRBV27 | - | CASSPRLAGAETQYF | TGTGCCAGCAGTCCCCGACTAGCTGGTGCAGAGACCCAGTACTTC